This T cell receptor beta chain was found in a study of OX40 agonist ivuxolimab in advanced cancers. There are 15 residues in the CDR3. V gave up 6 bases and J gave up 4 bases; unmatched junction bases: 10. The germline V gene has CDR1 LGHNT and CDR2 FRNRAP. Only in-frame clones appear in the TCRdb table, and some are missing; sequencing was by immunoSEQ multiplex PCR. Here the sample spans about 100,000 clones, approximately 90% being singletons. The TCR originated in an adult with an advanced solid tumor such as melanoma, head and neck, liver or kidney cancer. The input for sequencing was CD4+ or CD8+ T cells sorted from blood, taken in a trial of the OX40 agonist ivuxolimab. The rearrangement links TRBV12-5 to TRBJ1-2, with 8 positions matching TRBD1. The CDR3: CASGLGQGHLYGYTF. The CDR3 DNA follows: TGTGCTAGTGGCCTCGGACAGGGACACCTCTATGGCTACACCTTC.